This T cell receptor beta chain was identified during a study of T cells in Graves' hyperthyroidism and ophthalmopathy. RNA transcripts were the template for amplifying TCR beta CDR3 regions. HTBI primers were used for first-round RT-PCR of the TCR CDR3. TCRdb used MiXCR to reprocess the multiplex PCR reads, holding one entry per CDR3 protein. The data hold about 760,000 distinct CDR3 sequences, with about a third observed a single time. With 10 bases clipped from V and 8 bases from J, the junction kept 5 bases outside the gene matches. CDR3 length: 12 amino acids. Germline CDR1 and CDR2: ENHRY and SYGVKD. Ten or more counts support this clonotype.

The chain employs TRBV10-3 and TRBJ1-4, with 9 bases aligning to TRBD1. The origin of this receptor is a woman between 40 and 50 years old with Graves' hyperthyroidism. Sequences were obtained from blood. The CDR3 sequence is CATGTGMEKLFF. In DNA form, the CDR3 reads TGTGCCACAGGGACAGGGATGGAAAAACTGTTTTTT.